This T cell receptor (beta chain) emerged from a study of blood T cells in healthy people across ages. General study findings and limits: Strong correlation was found linking TCR beta diversity to naive T cell percentage.

Of note for this clonotype: Its cognate antigen is unknown.

The second PCR ran about 6 to 12 cycles with a sample-barcoded 5' primer and J-beta primers. Every cDNA molecule bore a tag from a template-switch adaptor containing 12 random nucleotides. TCRdb independently ran MiXCR on the 5' RACE reads; one entry per CDR3 protein. The table lists around 800,000 distinct CDR3 sequences, 53% of them singletons. Trimming cost V 1 base and J 14 bases, with 19 bases left between them. The CDR3 is 14 amino acids. The germline V gene has CDR1 SGHTA and CDR2 FQGNSA. Source material: blood. The chain couples TRBV7-2 to TRBJ2-3; D unclear. This clonotype was obtained from a man older than 75 in good health. The CDR3 here is CASSLGLHAGYAYF. The CDR3 nucleotides are TGTGCCAGCAGCTTAGGACTGCATGCCGGATACGCGTATTTT. Together with reference TRBV7-2 and TRBJ2-3, the CDR3 gives the full variable domain: GAGVSQSPSNKVTEKGKDVELRCDPISGHTALYWYRQSLGQGLEFLIYFQGNSAPDKSGLPSDRFSAERTGGSVSTLTIQRTQQEDSAVYLCASSLGLHAGYAYFGPGTRLTVL.